This T cell receptor beta chain was sequenced in a study of CD8 T cells in Susac syndrome. General observations from the study: It was acknowledged in the study that its TCR sequencing and HLA analysis involved a relatively small number of individuals.

RNA, at about 0.45 to 1 ug, was reverse transcribed with random hexamers. An immunoSEQ multiplex PCR amplified TCR beta CDR3 over 54 Vbeta and 13 Jbeta. Using its own MiXCR run on the immunoSEQ multiplex PCR reads, TCRdb lists one record per CDR3 protein. Found here are a few hundred thousand distinct CDR3 sequences, approximately 95% of them singletons; the top ten hold 0.075% to 0.095%. Sequencing targeted TCR beta in T cells from blood (CD8+ and CD4+). This CDR3 is 14 amino acids long. Germline CDR1 and CDR2: ENHRY and SYGVKD. The ends were cut back, 2 bases at V and 6 bases at J, with 13 bases in the middle. In the case of this clonotype: Its specificity is not known.

The TCR comes from a human donor with multiple sclerosis. The chain is built from TRBV10-3 and TRBJ1-1, with D unresolved. The sequenced sample consisted of CD4+ T cells from PBMCs. The CDR3 loop reads CAISEPINRAEAFF. DNA of the CDR3: TGTGCCATCAGTGAGCCGATAAATCGGGCTGAAGCTTTCTTT.